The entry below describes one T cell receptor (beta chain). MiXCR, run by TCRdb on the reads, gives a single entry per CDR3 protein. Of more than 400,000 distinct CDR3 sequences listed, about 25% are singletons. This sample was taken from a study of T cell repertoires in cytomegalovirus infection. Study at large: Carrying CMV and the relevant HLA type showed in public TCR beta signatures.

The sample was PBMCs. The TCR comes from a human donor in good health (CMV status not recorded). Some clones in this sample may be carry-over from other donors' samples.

This CDR3 is CASSMNSFSGNTIYF. In DNA form, the CDR3 reads TGTGCCAGCAGCATGAACAGTTTCTCTGGAAACACCATATATTTT. The chain has TRBV7-6 and TRBJ1-3; D gene uncertain. Trimming stripped 5 bases from V and 0 bases from J, with 11 bases between. Germline CDR1 reads SGHVS; CDR2 reads FNYEAQ. This CDR3 spans 15 amino acids.